This is a list of T cell receptor beta chains from one sample in a study of blood T cell repertoires in COVID-19. The protocol was immunoSEQ multiplex PCR, while the TCRdb copy is restricted to in-frame clones and leaves out a portion. The sample lists 50,000 to 65,000 clones, 82% seen once, with under 25% in the top ten. Sequencing was carried out using peripheral blood. The receptor source for this set is a woman in her sixties or seventies with acute or convalescent COVID-19. Each CDR3 is given with its conserved first and last residue. Expanded clones are given a class, and other clones once, few, many or no size at all.

NA TRBJ2-3 TRBV7-2 CASSRAPGTVFTDTQYF
NA TRBJ1-3 TRBV14 CASSYRTGAGNTIYF
NA TRBJ2-7 TRBV2 CASVHYRDSYEQYF
few TRBJ1-2 TRBV2 CASSGDRHGYTF
NA TRBJ2-7 TRBV7-6 CASSPVQGPFYEQYF
NA TRBJ2-3 TRBV7-3 CASSLLGADTQYF
NA TRBJ1-4 TRBV3-1/TRBV3-2 CASSPGQGGEKLFF
NA TRBJ2-7 TRBV24-1 CATSDLRGGTYEQYF
NA TRBJ2-2 TRBV21-1 CASIQGRLPTGELFF
NA TRBJ1-2 TRBV3-1/TRBV3-2 CASSFGQGAYYGYTF
NA TRBJ2-2 TRBV7-6 CASSRGQGADTGELFF
NA TRBJ2-1 TRBV11-3 CASSLDGTGLGQQFF
NA TRBJ2-3 TRBV6-5 CASSYGSGTSTDTQYF
NA TRBJ2-1 TRBV9 CASSAPGLVMSEQFF
NA TRBJ1-2 TRBV27 CASRGMDYGYTF
NA TRBJ2-1 TRBV18 CASSPPGGSPRDEQFF
NA TRBJ1-5 TRBV5-8 CASSSGTGGPSSNQPQHF
NA TRBJ1-1 TRBV6-2/TRBV6-3 CASSFADRPAFF
NA TRBJ2-7 TRBV19 CATENGRYEQYF
NA TRBJ1-2 TRBV14 CASSSRTTGESYTF